Below, 8 T cell receptor beta chains from the same sample are listed, as sequenced in a study of shared T cell receptors in the human thymus. The table came from immunoSEQ multiplex PCR; TCRdb's copy has only in-frame clones and leaves some out. The sample contains hundreds of thousands of clones, roughly 86% of which appear only once. The same data also went into a second study, on human thymus T cells.

Material: thymocytes. These receptors were taken from a boy younger than two with a congenital heart defect.

The chain joins TRBV29-1 to TRBJ2-7; TRBD1 might be the D (6 bases). Trimming left V 4 bases short and J 3 bases short, with 16 bases between. Germline CDR1 is SQVTM and CDR2 is ANQGSEA. This CDR3 is built from 14 residues. CDR3 sequence (DNA): TGCAGCGTTGCCGAAACCAGGGGAAACTACGAGCAGTACTTC. It specifies CSVAETRGNYEQYF.

The chain joins TRBV11-3 to TRBJ2-2; D might be TRBD2 (5 bases). CDR3 length equals 16 residues. The germline V and J ends were trimmed by 4 bases and 4 bases, with 16 bases remaining between them. Germline loops: CDR1 SGHNT, CDR2 YENEEA. CDR3 sequence: CASSSRVDSLTGELFF. For the CDR3, the DNA is TGTGCCAGCAGCTCCCGAGTGGACTCCCTCACCGGGGAGCTGTTTTTT.

V and J are TRBV30 and TRBJ2-7; D may be TRBD1 (6 bases). The CDR3 is made up of 18 amino acids. CDR1 GTSNPN and CDR2 SVGIG come from the germline V gene (reference sequence). Trimming shortened V by 3 bases and J by 1 base, and 25 bases separated the two germline ends. The DNA for the CDR3 is TGTGCCTGGAGGGACCCCGATCCGACAGGAGATTTGTCCTACGAGCAGTACTTC. Translation: CAWRDPDPTGDLSYEQYF. Supplemented by reference TRBV30 and TRBJ2-7, the full variable domain reads SQTIHQWPATLVQPVGSPLSLECTVEGTSNPNLYWYRQAAGRGLQLLFYSVGIGQISSEVPQNLSASRPQDRQFILSSKKLLLSDSGFYLCAWRDPDPTGDLSYEQYFGPGTRLTVT.

The J gene is TRBJ2-6, the V gene TRBV7-8, with D tentatively TRBD1 (5 bases). The CDR3 consists of 17 residues. V lost 1 base to trimming and J lost 1 base, with 11 bases between them. Germline V CDR1 and CDR2: SGHVS, FQNEAQ. The CDR3: CASSLVARGSGANVLTF. CDR3 sequence (DNA): TGTGCCAGCAGCTTAGTAGCTAGGGGTTCTGGGGCCAACGTCCTGACTTTC.

The gene calls are TRBV27 and TRBJ1-6; no firm D call. CDR1 and CDR2 (germline): MNHEY, SMNVEV (reference sequence). V lost 0 bases, J lost 0 bases, and 9 bases lay in between. This CDR3 is built from 17 residues. The CDR3 DNA follows: TGTGCCAGCAGTTTATCGATAAGCCTCTCCTATAATTCACCCCTCCACTTT. It is translated as CASSLSISLSYNSPLHF.

The gene calls are TRBV18 and TRBJ2-3; tentative D call: TRBD1 (6 bases). The CDR3 extends over 16 amino acids. With 2 bases removed from V and 4 bases from J, the gap between germline ends came to 16 bases. The germline V gene encodes CDR1 KGHSH and CDR2 LQKENI. The CDR3 region is CASSPENQGRPDTQYF. CDR3 in DNA: TGTGCCAGCTCACCAGAAAATCAGGGGCGCCCAGATACGCAGTATTTT.

The chain links TRBV19 to TRBJ2-7; 12 bases are a match to TRBD1. The V gene's germline CDR1 is LNHDA and CDR2 SQIVND (reference sequence). The CDR3 is made up of 18 amino acids. Germline trimming cut 6 bases from V and 3 bases from J; bases unmatched to any gene: 15. CDR3 loop: CASSYVGQGAKGRYEQYF. DNA for the CDR3: TGTGCCAGTAGCTATGTGGGACAGGGGGCGAAAGGTCGCTACGAGCAGTACTTC.

The chain carries TRBV28 and TRBJ1-2; D is ambiguous. The CDR3 consists of 12 residues. V was trimmed by 3 bases and J by 14 bases, leaving 16 bases between them. Germline CDR1 is MDHEN and CDR2 is SYDVKM. The CDR3 here is CASSLGPRFGTF. DNA for the CDR3: TGTGCCAGCAGTTTGGGTCCCCGCTTCGGGACCTTC.